These 8 T cell receptor beta chains were all obtained from the same sample, sequenced in a study of blood T cell repertoires in COVID-19. Sequenced by immunoSEQ multiplex PCR; TCRdb stores in-frame clones only, minus some. This sample has around 260,000 clones, with roughly nine tenths found just once. The material sequenced was peripheral blood. The source of these receptors is a man in his late teens or twenties with active or convalescent COVID-19.

The chain has TRBV28 and TRBJ2-7; 7 nucleotides agree with TRBD1. This CDR3 region has 14 residues. With 1 base clipped from V and 2 bases from J, the junction kept 2 bases outside the gene matches. Germline-derived CDR1 and CDR2 are MDHEN and SYDVKM. The CDR3 region is CASSLSGQAYEQYF. Written as DNA, the CDR3 is TGTGCCAGCAGTTTATCTGGACAGGCCTACGAGCAGTACTTC.

V gene TRBV9 combines with J gene TRBJ2-7, with 12 bases fitting TRBD1. V shed 4 bases, J shed 6 bases, and the junction held 8 bases outside the gene matches. The CDR3 has 15 residues. The germline V gene has CDR1 SGDLS and CDR2 YYNGEE. In DNA form, the CDR3 reads TGTGCCAGCAGCATATCTGGGACAGGGGGCACCGAGCAGTACTTC. The encoded protein is CASSISGTGGTEQYF.

The chain carries TRBV7-3 and TRBJ1-6, with a weak D call TRBD1 (6 bases). The CDR3 has 16 residues. Germline-derived CDR1 and CDR2 are SGHTA and FQGTGA. Trimming took off 4 bases at V and 4 bases at J, with 14 bases between the two ends. Written as DNA, the CDR3 is TGTGCCAGCAGCTCCCGGACAGTCCTATATAATTCACCCCTCCACTTT. Amino acid sequence: CASSSRTVLYNSPLHF.

V and J are TRBV12-3 or TRBV12-4 and TRBJ2-5; no definite D call. The V end was cut by 3 bases, the J end by 2 bases, with 7 bases between. This CDR3 has 13 amino acids. CDR3 bases: TGTGCCAGCAGTTTTGGGCTACAAGAGACCCAGTACTTC. The encoded protein is CASSFGLQETQYF.

This sequence joins TRBV11-2 and TRBJ2-7; 9 bases fit TRBD2. Germline lookup yields CDR1 SGHAT and CDR2 FQNNGV. CDR3 length equals 13 residues. The V gene end was trimmed by 3 bases and the J gene end by 3 bases; junction bases not matched to a gene: 0. CDR3 bases: TGTGCCAGCAGCTTTAGCGGGAGCTACGAGCAGTACTTC. Translating it yields CASSFSGSYEQYF.

The V call is TRBV6-5, the J call TRBJ2-7; D possibly corresponds to TRBD1 (6 bases). V dropped 9 bases and J dropped 6 bases, with 18 bases sitting between them. The CDR3 covers 13 residues. CDR1 and CDR2 from the germline V gene are MNHEY and SVGAGI. CDR3 sequence reads: CASRDQGLSEQYF. CDR3 nucleotide sequence: TGTGCCAGTCGGGACCAGGGGCTCTCCGAGCAGTACTTC.

The rearrangement links TRBV5-5 to TRBJ2-3; possible D gene TRBD2, 5 bases. The V end lost 4 bases, the J end lost 2 bases, and 11 bases lay between the germline ends. CDR3 length equals 14 residues. In germline, CDR1 is SGHKS, CDR2 YYEKEE (reference sequence). The CDR3: CASSLRTYTDTQYF. CDR3 sequence (DNA): TGTGCCAGCAGCCTCAGGACTTACACAGATACGCAGTATTTT.

This clone was detected a few times. The rearrangement links TRBV4-2 to TRBJ1-2, with D perhaps TRBD1 (6 bases). The germline V and J ends were trimmed by 0 bases and 8 bases, with 13 bases remaining between them. Germline V gene sequence: CDR1 LGHNA, CDR2 YNFKEQ. The CDR3 sequence is 14 residues long. The CDR3 DNA follows: TGTGCCAGCAGCCAAGAATTCAGGGGCCACGGCTACACCTTC. Translating it yields CASSQEFRGHGYTF.